This TCR beta chain derives from a study of cytomegalovirus exposure and HLA in healthy donors. Use of 60 Vbeta and 13 Jbeta primers characterized the PCR. The table came from immunoSEQ multiplex PCR; TCRdb's copy has only in-frame clones and leaves some out. The sample has under 200,000 clones; about 80% are singletons. Germline-derived CDR1 and CDR2 are MDHEN and SYDVKM. The V and J ends lost 5 bases and 4 bases respectively, with 15 bases between them. The CDR3 runs 15 residues. Sequencing used PBMCs. The TCR sequence derives from a woman in her 30s in good health and CMV-seropositive. The V and J genes are TRBV28 and TRBJ1-5; perhaps TRBD1 as D (5 bases). This chain's CDR3 is CASSPSRVRNQPQHF. In nucleotides, the CDR3 is TGTGCCAGCAGTCCCTCCAGGGTTCGGAATCAGCCCCAGCATTTT.